This T cell receptor beta chain was recorded in a study of T-cell reconstitution after alpha-beta-depleted transplantation in children. Construction of the TCRbeta library involved unique molecular identifiers. In TCRdb, the PCR reads were re-called with MiXCR into one record per CDR3 protein. The data contain 200,000 or so distinct CDR3 sequences, 6.6% of them singletons. This clonotype was found a few times. In germline, CDR1 is SGHDN, CDR2 FVKESK. The CDR3 covers 12 residues. V was clipped by 4 bases and J by 8 bases, with 11 bases between them. The sample was PBMCs, taken before TCRalphabeta/CD19-depleted stem cell transplant. The clonotype was recovered from a boy between 2 and 10 years old with acute lymphoblastic leukemia, due to receive a stem cell transplant. The chain combines TRBV14 with TRBJ1-2; D is perhaps TRBD1 (5 bases). The CDR3 region is CASSPVRDGYTF. The CDR3, as DNA: TGTGCCAGCAGCCCAGTCCGGGACGGCTACACCTTC.